Listed here are 11 T cell receptor beta chains from one sample, sequenced in a study of T cell clonality in common variable immunodeficiency. Here immunoSEQ multiplex PCR was the method, and the copy in TCRdb shows in-frame clones only, minus some. The sample shows roughly 58,000 clones, none of them appearing just once. The sample taken for sequencing was peripheral blood mononuclear cells. The receptors were sampled from a person aged 18-69 years in good health.

This clone was counted many times. The DNA ends 3 residues before the CDR3 does, and the rest of the CDR3 is filled in from the germline J gene. V and J are TRBV20-1 and TRBJ2-4; 14 nucleotides match TRBD2. The CDR3 spans 20 residues. CDR1 is DFQATT, CDR2 SNEGSKA, per germline (reference sequence). The ends lost 4 bases at V and 1 base at J; junction bases unmatched: 15. CDR3 DNA (partial): TGCAGTGCTAATATCTTCGGGACTAGCGGGAGCGGGTGGGCCAAAAACATT. Translated: CSANIFGTSGSGWAKNI. The complete CDR3 reads CSANIFGTSGSGWAKNIQYF.

This clone was seen repeatedly, ten times or more. The read ends 3 residues shy of where the CDR3 ends; the end is completed using the germline J gene. The genes are TRBV2 and TRBJ2-1; a possible D gene is TRBD1 (6 bases). V shed 8 bases and J shed 4 bases, with 21 bases lying between them. The germline CDR1 and CDR2 sequences are SNHLY and FYNNEI. The CDR3 runs to 16 residues. CDR3 sequence reads: CASGVKPGTPYNEQFF. The covered CDR3 bases are TGTGCCAGCGGTGTAAAACCCGGGACACCTTACAATGAG.

This clone was seen ten or more times. The CDR3 end lies 3 residues beyond the end of the read and is filled in from the germline J gene. The V gene is TRBV7-9, the J gene TRBJ2-7; D is perhaps TRBD1 (5 bases). V dropped 5 bases and J dropped 4 bases, with 18 bases sitting between them. CDR3 length: 15 residues. CDR1 is SEHNR and CDR2 is FQNEAQ in the germline V gene (reference sequence). The covered CDR3 bases are TGTGCCAGCAGCCCCCGCCGAGACAGCCAGTACGAG. It codes for CASSPRRDSQYE. The CDR3 reads in full as CASSPRRDSQYEQYF.

Notes on this clone: The read ends 3 residues before the CDR3 terminus; that terminus is restored from the germline J gene. The chain is built from TRBV20-1 and TRBJ1-2, with unresolved D. The CDR3 runs to 16 residues. CDR1 is DFQATT and CDR2 is SNEGSKA in the germline V gene (reference sequence). The CDR3 reads CSALIPSRLRYNDYTF. The CDR3 bases that were read are TGCAGTGCCCTAATCCCCTCTCGACTTCGCTACAATGAC.

About this clone itself: This could be a read error, since a much larger clone is one nucleotide away. The read halts 3 residues ahead of the CDR3 end, with the missing end drawn from the germline J gene. The V call is TRBV20-1, the J call TRBJ2-7; D unresolved. CDR3 length: 10 amino acids. V lost 3 bases to trimming and J lost 4 bases, with 4 bases between them. Germline V gives CDR1 DFQATT, CDR2 SNEGSKA (reference sequence). CDR3 bases read: TGCAGTGCTAGTCCATACGAG. The encoded protein is CSASPYE. The full CDR3 reads CSASPYEQYF.

The table lists this clone with many counts. Read coverage stops 3 residues before the CDR3 terminus; the germline J gene supplies the remainder. The chain employs TRBV19 and TRBJ2-2, with TRBD1 matching 8 bases. V trimming: 3 bases; J trimming: 6 bases; junction bases outside the gene matches: 6. Germline CDR1 and CDR2: LNHDA and SQIVND (reference sequence). The CDR3 loop spans 15 amino acids. The chain's CDR3 is CASSIAGGSSGELFF. The CDR3 bases that were read are TGTGCCAGTAGTATTGCAGGGGGCAGCTCCGGGGAG.

This clone was detected ten times or more. The read terminates 3 residues before the CDR3 end, so the remaining end is supplied by the germline J gene. The chain recombines TRBV5-1 with TRBJ1-4; no reliable D call. The germline V and J ends were trimmed by 4 bases and 5 bases, with 18 bases remaining between them. Germline assignment: CDR1 SGHRS and CDR2 YFSETQ. The CDR3 is made up of 16 amino acids. Incomplete CDR3 DNA: TGCGCCAGCAGCCCTGACATATTTCGTCAGAATGAAAAA. Encoded protein: CASSPDIFRQNEK. The CDR3 in its entirety is CASSPDIFRQNEKLFF.

This clone appeared a few times. The read ends 3 residues before the CDR3 terminus; that terminus is restored from the germline J gene. This chain uses TRBV7-6 with TRBJ1-1, with D unresolved. The germline V gene has CDR1 SGHVS and CDR2 FNYEAQ. The CDR3 extends over 17 amino acids. The CDR3 spells CASRPASAGGSSYEAFF. The DNA read from the CDR3 is TGTGCCAGCAGACCAGCCAGTGCGGGAGGGAGCTCCTACGAG.

This clone was counted ten times or more. The sequence runs out 3 residues before the end of the CDR3; the remainder is reconstructed from the germline J gene. This chain links TRBV12-3 or TRBV12-4 with TRBJ2-3, with 10 bases that match TRBD2. Losses at the gene ends were 3 bases for V and 3 bases for J; bases not matched to a gene: 9. The CDR3 totals 17 residues. Partial CDR3 DNA: TGTGCCAGCAGTTTCAGCCTAGCGGGAGAGAGAACAGATACG. Translation gives CASSFSLAGERTDT. The complete CDR3 protein is CASSFSLAGERTDTQYF.

In its sample, this clone was seen many times. The read terminates 3 residues ahead of where the CDR3 ends, so the germline J gene completes it. This chain connects TRBV6-2 or TRBV6-3 to TRBJ2-4, with a possible D match to TRBD1 (5 bases). The CDR3 runs 15 residues. Germline-derived CDR1 and CDR2 are MNHEY and SVGEGT. Trimming cost V 4 bases and J 6 bases, with 16 bases left between them. The DNA read from the CDR3 is TGTGCCAGCAGTTCCAACCAGGGTATCGGAAACATT. Its protein is CASSSNQGIGNI. The whole CDR3 sequence is CASSSNQGIGNIQYF.

In this sample, this clone turned up many times. The sequenced part of the CDR3 DNA is TGCAGTGCCACCGGGACAGGGGGCGCAGATACG. Translating it yields CSATGTGGADT. In full, the CDR3 is CSATGTGGADTQYF. The chain combines TRBV20-1 with TRBJ2-3; the match to TRBD1 covers 12 bases. The DNA ends 3 residues before the CDR3 does, and the rest of the CDR3 is filled in from the germline J gene. There are 14 residues in the CDR3. Germline loops: CDR1 DFQATT, CDR2 SNEGSKA (reference sequence). Trimming removed 6 bases from V and 4 bases from J; junction bases left unmatched: 5.